These 28 T cell receptor beta chains came from one sample sequenced in a study of cytomegalovirus exposure and HLA in healthy donors. The PCR was carried out with 60 Vbeta primers and 13 Jbeta primers. Using immunoSEQ multiplex PCR, the repertoire was profiled, and TCRdb retains in-frame clones only, with some absent. The sample consists of about 130,000 clones, 65% to 85% of them appearing once. Sequenced sample: PBMCs. All receptors come from a woman aged 40-49 years in good health and CMV-seronegative.

The CDR3 here is CASSLGTAEWTQYF. CDR3 in DNA: TGTGCCAGCAGCTTAGGGACAGCTGAGTGGACCCAGTACTTC. The chain uses TRBV11-1 and TRBJ2-5, with TRBD1 as a possible D gene (6 bases). Trimming took 1 base from V and 7 from J, leaving 13 bases between them. Per the germline V gene, CDR1 is SGHAT and CDR2 is FQDESV (reference sequence). This CDR3 spans 14 amino acids.

This rearrangement joins TRBV28 to TRBJ2-7, with D possibly being TRBD1 (6 bases). The CDR3 length is 12 residues. Between the trimmed V and J ends, which lost 3 bases and 7 bases, there was a span of 10 bases. Germline V gene data show CDR1 as MDHEN and CDR2 as SYDVKM. The CDR3 reads CASSLQTGEQYF. CDR3 nucleotides: TGTGCCAGCAGTTTGCAAACAGGGGAGCAGTACTTC.

The V and J genes are TRBV28 and TRBJ1-3; TRBD1 matches at 7 bases. The V gene's germline CDR1 is MDHEN and CDR2 SYDVKM. Unmatched junction bases numbered 7, after V lost 8 bases and J lost 0 bases. The CDR3 loop spans 15 amino acids. CDR3 coding DNA: TGTGCCAGCGCAACAGGGGTCGGCTCTGGAAACACCATATATTTT. This sequence encodes CASATGVGSGNTIYF.

The V and J genes are TRBV28 and TRBJ1-1; D not resolved. V gave up 3 bases and J gave up 0 bases, with 2 bases separating them. CDR1 is MDHEN and CDR2 is SYDVKM in the germline V gene. CDR3 length: 12 amino acids. CDR3: CASSFVNTEAFF. DNA for the CDR3: TGTGCCAGCAGTTTCGTGAACACTGAAGCTTTCTTT.

This rearrangement joins TRBV5-1 to TRBJ2-1; D unclear. The CDR3 sequence is 12 residues long. Germline assignment: CDR1 SGHRS and CDR2 YFSETQ. Trimming pared 1 base from V and 9 bases from J, leaving 8 bases between. This CDR3 reads CASSLRPGEQFF. In nucleotides, the CDR3 is TGCGCCAGCAGCTTGAGGCCGGGTGAGCAGTTCTTC.

The V and J genes are TRBV28 and TRBJ1-2; perhaps TRBD1 as D (6 bases). Germline CDR1 MDHEN, CDR2 SYDVKM. CDR3 length: 14 amino acids. Trimming took 5 bases from V and 4 from J, leaving 14 bases between them. This chain's CDR3 is CASSVNRDIYGYTF. The CDR3 DNA is TGTGCCAGCAGTGTAAACCGGGACATCTATGGCTACACCTTC.

The chain uses TRBV2 and TRBJ2-7, with TRBD2 matching 8 bases. CDR1 is SNHLY, CDR2 FYNNEI, per germline. The V and J ends lost 11 bases and 3 bases, in that order; junction bases with no gene match: 9. CDR3 length equals 13 residues. The chain's CDR3 is CAGSPSGLYEQYF. As DNA, the CDR3 is TGTGCCGGATCCCCTAGCGGGCTCTACGAGCAGTACTTC.

In its sample, this clone was seen once. V is TRBV13 and J is TRBJ2-5, with D unclear. This CDR3 is 14 amino acids long. V lost 4 bases and J lost 1, with 10 bases in between. Germline-derived CDR1 and CDR2 are PRHDT and FYEKMQ (reference sequence). CDR3 sequence (DNA): TGTGCCAGCAGCTCCAGGAAATTCCAAGAGACCCAGTACTTC. Protein: CASSSRKFQETQYF.

In DNA, the CDR3 is TGTGCCATCAGCGAGACAGGGCCCAAAAACATTCAGTACTTC. It is translated as CAISETGPKNIQYF. This chain uses TRBV10-3 with TRBJ2-4, with 7 bases identical to TRBD1. After removal of 6 bases from V and 2 bases from J, the junction contained 4 bases not matched to a gene. Germline CDR1 is ENHRY and CDR2 is SYGVKD. CDR3 size: 14 residues.

The gene calls are TRBV6-1 and TRBJ1-2, with D possibly TRBD1 on 5 matching bases. Trimming stripped 2 bases from V and 8 bases from J, with 15 bases between. Germline lookup yields CDR1 MNHNS and CDR2 SASEGT. The length of the CDR3 is 14 residues. The CDR3 DNA sequence: TGTGCCAGCAGTGAATGGGGCAGCGGGGGGGGCTACACCTTC. It encodes CASSEWGSGGGYTF.

The chain joins TRBV9 to TRBJ1-1; D gene unclear. The CDR3 loop spans 11 amino acids. The V end lost 8 bases, the J end lost 1 base, and 6 bases lay between the germline ends. In germline, CDR1 is SGDLS, CDR2 YYNGEE. This chain's CDR3 is CASSGNTEAFF. In nucleotides, the CDR3 is TGTGCCAGTTCAGGGAACACTGAAGCTTTCTTT.

The rearrangement links TRBV7-9 to TRBJ2-7; 9 positions match TRBD2. The CDR3 loop spans 14 amino acids. With V trimmed by 5 bases and J by 6 bases, 8 bases remained unmatched. The germline gives CDR1 SEHNR, CDR2 FQNEAQ (reference sequence). This CDR3 reads CASSPSLAGSEQYF. The DNA for the CDR3 is TGTGCCAGCAGCCCCTCCCTAGCGGGAAGCGAGCAGTACTTC.

This rearrangement joins TRBV4-1 to TRBJ1-5; 10 positions match TRBD1. CDR1 MGHRA and CDR2 YSYEKL come from the germline V gene. CDR3 length: 17 amino acids. The trim removed 5 bases at V and 3 bases at J, leaving 10 bases unmatched. This CDR3 is CASSTSPGTGDNQPQHF. The CDR3 DNA sequence: TGCGCCAGCAGCACGAGTCCCGGGACAGGGGACAATCAGCCCCAGCATTTT.

The chain carries TRBV4-2 and TRBJ2-3; tentatively, D is TRBD2 (6 bases). V was pared by 4 bases and J by 0 bases, with 17 bases between. Germline-derived CDR1 and CDR2 are LGHNA and YNFKEQ. The CDR3 is made up of 17 amino acids. The CDR3 DNA reads TGTGCCAGCAGCCCACCGCCGGGACGGGGGAGCACAGATACGCAGTATTTT. It specifies CASSPPPGRGSTDTQYF.

This clone has a handful of counts. The J gene is TRBJ2-7, the V gene TRBV28; the D is unclear. The CDR3 contains 13 residues. The ends were cut back, 5 bases at V and 0 bases at J, with 8 bases in the middle. The germline gives CDR1 MDHEN, CDR2 SYDVKM. The CDR3: CASSPYNSYEQYF. CDR3 DNA: TGTGCCAGCAGTCCGTATAACTCCTACGAGCAGTACTTC. Full variable domain (missing parts from reference TRBV28 and TRBJ2-7): DVKVTQSSRYLVKRTGEKVFLECVQDMDHENMFWYRQDPGLGLRLIYFSYDVKMKEKGDIPEGYSVSREKKERFSLILESASTNQTSMYLCASSPYNSYEQYFGPGTRLTVT.

The genes are TRBV9 and TRBJ1-1, with a possible D match to TRBD1 (6 bases). V was shortened by 2 bases and J by 8 bases, with 13 bases between the two germline ends. The CDR3 spans 13 residues. The germline gives CDR1 SGDLS, CDR2 YYNGEE. CDR3 protein: CASSVWDTTEAFF. CDR3 bases: TGTGCCAGCAGCGTTTGGGACACCACAGAAGCTTTCTTT.

This clone was counted between two and nine times. The rearrangement links TRBV6-1 to TRBJ2-5, with 7 positions matching TRBD1. Germline-derived CDR1 and CDR2 are MNHNS and SASEGT. The CDR3 covers 14 residues. The junction had 8 bases not matched to a gene; V was cut back by 8 bases and J by 2 bases. This CDR3 reads CASGFRDSQETQYF. The DNA of the CDR3 is TGTGCCAGCGGATTCCGGGACAGTCAAGAGACCCAGTACTTC.

The chain links TRBV2 to TRBJ1-5; a possible D gene is TRBD1 (5 bases). V was cut by 0 bases and J by 7 bases, with 13 bases left in between. Germline V gene data show CDR1 as SNHLY and CDR2 as FYNNEI. The CDR3 is made up of 15 amino acids. CDR3 sequence (DNA): TGTGCCAGCAGTGAAGCGGACGGGGGTACCCAGCCCCAGCATTTT. Translation gives CASSEADGGTQPQHF. The variable domain in full, completed from reference TRBV2 and TRBJ1-5, reads EPEVTQTPSHQVTQMGQEVILRCVPISNHLYFYWYRQILGQKVEFLVSFYNNEISEKSEIFDDQFSVERPDGSNFTLKIRSTKLEDSAMYFCASSEADGGTQPQHFGDGTRLSIL.

V and J are TRBV5-5 and TRBJ2-5; D perhaps matches TRBD1 (5 bases). The V end was cut by 0 bases, the J end by 2 bases, with 8 bases between. The CDR3 is 14 residues long. CDR1 is SGHKS, CDR2 YYEKEE, per germline (reference sequence). The CDR3 loop reads CASSLATAQETQYF. For the CDR3, the DNA is TGTGCCAGCAGCTTGGCGACAGCACAAGAGACCCAGTACTTC. The full variable domain, its missing parts supplied by reference TRBV5-5 and TRBJ2-5, is DAGVTQSPTHLIKTRGQQVTLRCSPISGHKSVSWYQQVLGQGPQFIFQYYEKEERGRGNFPDRFSARQFPNYSSELNVNALLLGDSALYLCASSLATAQETQYFGPGTRLLVL.

The chain employs TRBV16 and TRBJ2-1, with 7 bases fitting TRBD1. This CDR3 has 15 residues. Per the germline V gene, CDR1 is KGHSY and CDR2 is FQNENV. With 4 bases clipped from V and 2 bases from J, the junction kept 5 bases outside the gene matches. The CDR3 nucleotides read TGTGCCAGCAGCCTACAGGGGAGAACCTACAATGAGCAGTTCTTC. This gives the protein CASSLQGRTYNEQFF.

The chain uses TRBV5-1 and TRBJ2-2, with a tentative D call TRBD2 (5 bases). The CDR3 has 13 amino acids. V was clipped by 2 bases and J by 8 bases, with 10 bases between them. Germline lookup yields CDR1 SGHRS and CDR2 YFSETQ. DNA of the CDR3: TGCGCCAGCAGCTTCCGGGGAAGGGGGGAGCTGTTTTTT. It translates to CASSFRGRGELFF.

The V and J genes are TRBV11-2 and TRBJ2-7; maybe TRBD2 (6 bases). CDR3 length: 14 residues. Germline assignment: CDR1 SGHAT and CDR2 FQNNGV. V lost 5 bases and J 3 bases, leaving 14 bases between the germline ends. The CDR3 spells CASSLSGDFYEQYF. CDR3 DNA: TGTGCCAGCAGCCTCAGTGGGGACTTCTACGAGCAGTACTTC.

This rearrangement joins TRBV4-2 to TRBJ1-4, with 8 bases identical to TRBD1. J lost 11 bases, V lost 0 bases, and 8 bases had no gene match. Germline V gives CDR1 LGHNA, CDR2 YNFKEQ. This CDR3 has 15 residues. The CDR3 DNA reads as TGTGCCAGCAGCCAAGACGGCCAGGGGGCTGACAAACTGTTTTTT. Its protein is CASSQDGQGADKLFF.

V gene TRBV4-1 combines with J gene TRBJ2-4, with 7 bases lining up with TRBD1. The J segment lost 15 bases and the V segment lost 0 bases, leaving 8 bases of the junction unmatched. Germline V lookup: CDR1 MGHRA, CDR2 YSYEKL. The CDR3 contains 13 residues. For the CDR3, the DNA is TGCGCCAGCAGCCAAGATTGGGGCCAGGGGGTGTACTTC. Protein: CASSQDWGQGVYF.

The rearrangement links TRBV7-8 to TRBJ2-7; TRBD1 matches 8 bases. The CDR3 loop spans 16 amino acids. CDR1 SGHVS and CDR2 FQNEAQ come from the germline V gene. Trimming cost V 6 bases and J 2 bases; bases outside gene matches: 12. Written as DNA, the CDR3 is TGTGCCAGCAGGAACCCCGGACAGGGCCGCACCTACGAGCAGTACTTC. It specifies CASRNPGQGRTYEQYF.

The chain couples TRBV27 to TRBJ2-1; 8 bases are shared with TRBD2. V was pared by 0 bases and J by 8 bases, with 9 bases of the junction left unmatched. The germline V gene encodes CDR1 MNHEY and CDR2 SMNVEV (reference sequence). CDR3 size: 16 residues. CDR3 loop: CASSLSSSGSTYEQFF. In nucleotides, the CDR3 is TGTGCCAGCAGTTTATCGTCCAGCGGGAGCACGTATGAGCAGTTCTTC.

The chain links TRBV10-1 to TRBJ2-3, with 8 bases aligning to TRBD2. In germline, CDR1 is WNHNN, CDR2 SYGVQD (reference sequence). CDR3 length equals 17 residues. V lost 2 bases to trimming and J lost 2 bases; unmatched junction nucleotides: 9. This chain's CDR3 is CASSEGKAGEFTDTQYF. In DNA form, the CDR3 reads TGCGCCAGCAGTGAGGGAAAAGCGGGGGAGTTCACAGATACGCAGTATTTT.

CDR3 coding DNA: TGTGCCAGCAGCCCTACGGACAGGGCCCTCGATGGCTACACCTTC. As protein: CASSPTDRALDGYTF. V usage is TRBV6-5 and J usage is TRBJ1-2, with 8 bases identical to TRBD1. Germline lookup yields CDR1 MNHEY and CDR2 SVGAGI. The CDR3 runs 15 residues. The J segment lost 6 bases and the V segment lost 6 bases, leaving 12 bases of the junction unmatched.